These 12 T cell receptor beta chains share one sample of origin, sequenced in a study of beta chain features in type 1 diabetes (dated by TCRdb to the late 2010s). Library preparation used the immunoSEQ multiplex PCR assay. The entire amount of isolated RNA was reverse transcribed using the High Capacity cDNA Reverse Transcription Kit, so the sequenced TCRB transcripts were expressed ones. The source is immuneACCESS, and TCRdb retained only in-frame sequences with V and J called. Part of the clones is not carried over; for the studies checked, unresolved V genes explain less than half of this, and the remainder is unexplained. Here the sample has almost 350,000 clones; 8% occur a single time. The ten largest clones take up 0.44% of the sample. Sequenced: central memory CD4+ T cells from blood. The receptors come from a woman younger than 35 in good health.

This clone was counted a few times. The chain joins TRBV29-1 to TRBJ1-3; TRBD1 matches 11 bases. Germline V CDR1 and CDR2: SQVTM, ANQGSEA. With V trimmed by 7 bases and J by 5 bases, 4 bases remained unmatched. The CDR3 totals 13 residues. CDR3 bases: TGCAGCGCTTGGGACAGGGGGAGAAACACCATATATTTT. It codes for CSAWDRGRNTIYF.

The V gene is TRBV7-2, the J gene TRBJ2-1, with a weak D call TRBD2 (6 bases). The germline V and J ends were trimmed by 5 bases and 13 bases, with 18 bases remaining between them. Germline lookup yields CDR1 SGHTA and CDR2 FQGNSA. This CDR3 comprises 13 residues. Here the CDR3 DNA reads TGTGCCAGCAGCCGTATCGTCCGGGACTTTCAGTTCTTC. The encoded protein is CASSRIVRDFQFF.

The V gene is TRBV7-2, the J gene TRBJ2-3, with D hard to call. The CDR3 contains 13 residues. V lost 5 bases and J lost 5, with 11 bases in between. Per the germline V gene, CDR1 is SGHTA and CDR2 is FQGNSA. The CDR3, as DNA: TGTGCCAGCAGCCCACACCCTCAAGATACGCAGTATTTT. Residues: CASSPHPQDTQYF.

This chain links TRBV4-3 with TRBJ2-5, with TRBD2 identical over 7 bases. The V gene's germline CDR1 is LGHNA and CDR2 YSLEER. Trimming removed 3 bases from V and 5 bases from J; junction bases left unmatched: 12. There are 16 residues in the CDR3. CDR3 bases: TGCGCCAGCAGCCAGAACCACGGAAGTAGCGGGGAGACCCAGTACTTC. Translation: CASSQNHGSSGETQYF.

The V gene is TRBV28, the J gene TRBJ2-7; maybe TRBD2 (5 bases). The CDR3 spans 16 residues. Germline V lookup: CDR1 MDHEN, CDR2 SYDVKM. Trimming took off 6 bases at V and 2 bases at J, with 20 bases between the two ends. As DNA, the CDR3 is TGTGCCAGCAGAAAAGAAGAGCGGTACCCTGCCTACGAGCAGTACTTC. Translating gives CASRKEERYPAYEQYF.

The gene calls are TRBV21-1 and TRBJ2-1. TRBV21-1 is annotated as a pseudogene. The CDR3 has 15 amino acids. The CDR3 nucleotides are TGTGCCAGCACGTTCCGGGACGACAAAACCTCCGAGCAGTTCTTC. This codes for CASTFRDDKTSEQFF.

A few counts support this clone. The chain links TRBV5-1 to TRBJ2-3; TRBD1 is a possible D gene (5 bases). Looked up from germline, CDR1 is SGHRS and CDR2 is YFSETQ. V was cut by 2 bases and J by 2 bases, with 12 bases left in between. The CDR3 totals 15 residues. The CDR3 DNA follows: TGCGCCAGCAGCTTTCAGGGATACCCCACAGATACGCAGTATTTT. The encoded protein is CASSFQGYPTDTQYF.

In its sample, this clone was seen a few times. J is TRBJ2-1 and V is TRBV4-3, with a weak D call TRBD2 (7 bases). V dropped 1 base and J dropped 7 bases, with 17 bases sitting between them. Germline V gene sequence: CDR1 LGHNA, CDR2 YSLEER. The CDR3 is made up of 16 amino acids. CDR3 region: CASSQVFTGGPNEQFF. The CDR3 nucleotides are TGCGCCAGCAGCCAAGTTTTTACCGGGGGGCCGAATGAGCAGTTCTTC.

In this sample, this clone turned up a few times. The rearrangement joins TRBV5-1 to TRBJ2-7; 8 positions agree with TRBD1. Germline loops: CDR1 SGHRS, CDR2 YFSETQ. V dropped 4 bases and J dropped 1; count of bases not matched to a gene: 16. CDR3 length: 18 residues. This CDR3 is CASSVRDRSQRGSYEQYF. The CDR3, as DNA: TGCGCCAGCAGCGTCCGGGACAGGTCCCAAAGGGGGTCCTACGAGCAGTACTTC.

This clone was counted a few times. V usage is TRBV21-1 and J usage is TRBJ1-1. TRBV21-1 is designated a pseudogene. This CDR3 has 16 residues. This CDR3 is CASSKVLPMASTEAFF. CDR3 DNA: TGTGCCAGCAGCAAAGTCCTCCCGATGGCGAGCACTGAAGCTTTCTTT.

This clone was seen only a few times. The sample contains more than one DNA sequence encoding this CDR3. The chain joins TRBV5-6 to TRBJ2-3, with 7 nucleotides matching TRBD2. This CDR3 has 14 residues. CDR1 is SGHDT, CDR2 YYEEEE, per germline. Trimming took 2 bases from V and 0 from J; bases not matched to a gene: 0. CDR3 nucleotides: TGTGCCAGCAGCTTCGGGGGGAGCACAGATACGCAGTATTTT. The encoded protein is CASSFGGSTDTQYF.

This clone was detected a few times. The chain uses TRBV7-3 and TRBJ2-5; D perhaps matches TRBD1 (6 bases). Germline CDR1 is SGHTA and CDR2 is FQGTGA. The ends were cut back, 4 bases at V and 5 bases at J, with 14 bases in the middle. The CDR3 runs to 14 residues. The CDR3 DNA sequence: TGTGCCAGCAGCTACACAGGGACGGCCGAGACCCAGTACTTC. Protein: CASSYTGTAETQYF.